One and the same sample provided the 16 T cell receptor beta chains below, sequenced in a study of cytotoxic CD8 clonotypes in ibrutinib-treated CLL. Repertoires were generated with immunoSEQ multiplex PCR, while TCRdb's copy carries only in-frame clones and drops some. The sample has over 100,000 clones; about 53% are singletons. The sample in question was PBMCs, obtained after 24 months of ibrutinib treatment. The receptors here all came from a human donor with chronic lymphocytic leukemia.

The V call is TRBV7-2, the J call TRBJ1-3, with D perhaps matching TRBD1 (6 bases). Per the germline V gene, CDR1 is SGHTA and CDR2 is FQGNSA. The CDR3 runs 15 residues. The germline V and J ends were trimmed by 3 bases and 0 bases, with 9 bases remaining between them. In DNA form, the CDR3 reads TGTGCCAGCAGCTTTACAGGGAACTCTGGAAACACCATATATTTT. Residues: CASSFTGNSGNTIYF.

This chain joins TRBV4-2 and TRBJ1-5; D uncertain. The V end was cut by 4 bases, the J end by 0 bases, with 10 bases between. The CDR3 has 15 residues. From germline, CDR1 is LGHNA and CDR2 YNFKEQ. In DNA, the CDR3 is TGTGCCAGCAGCCTTAATGGCTATAGCAATCAGCCCCAGCATTTT. It codes for CASSLNGYSNQPQHF.

This clone is a singleton in its sample. The rearrangement joins TRBV29-1 to TRBJ1-1; TRBD1 agrees at 7 bases. Germline V CDR1 and CDR2: SQVTM, ANQGSEA. The CDR3 is 12 residues long. The CDR3 DNA sequence: TGCACCCGGGACAGAAGAGCGACTGAAGCTTTCTTT. Its protein is CTRDRRATEAFF.

The chain combines TRBV7-2 with TRBJ2-5; no firm D call. Trimming pared 2 bases from V and 5 bases from J, leaving 9 bases between. Germline V gene lookup returns CDR1 SGHTA and CDR2 FQGNSA. The CDR3 extends over 13 amino acids. The CDR3 loop is CASSLMSSETQYF. The CDR3 DNA reads as TGTGCCAGCAGCTTAATGTCTTCCGAGACCCAGTACTTC.

The rearrangement joins TRBV9 to TRBJ2-1; 9 nucleotides align to TRBD2. Germline loops: CDR1 SGDLS, CDR2 YYNGEE. The CDR3 spans 17 residues. V lost 0 bases and J lost 9; bases outside the gene matches: 13. CDR3: CASSVALPAGGQPEQFF. The CDR3 DNA sequence: TGTGCCAGCAGCGTAGCCCTTCCGGCGGGGGGGCAACCTGAGCAGTTCTTC.

This clone was seen only a few times. This CDR3 reads CASSGGGQRDTQYF. The CDR3 nucleotides are TGTGCCAGCAGTGGGGGGGGCCAGAGAGATACGCAGTATTTT. The genes are TRBV2 and TRBJ2-3, with D possibly matching TRBD2 (7 bases). Trimming shortened V by 4 bases and J by 5 bases, and 13 bases separated the two germline ends. Germline lookup yields CDR1 SNHLY and CDR2 FYNNEI. The CDR3 has 14 residues.

The chain joins TRBV30 to TRBJ1-4, with D perhaps matching TRBD1 (5 bases). CDR1 GTSNPN and CDR2 SVGIG come from the germline V gene (reference sequence). Trimming removed 2 bases from V and 10 bases from J, with 17 bases in between. The CDR3 consists of 14 residues. CDR3 DNA sequence: TGTGCCTGGAGTCCAGGGTCGGTCGGGGGAAAACTGTTTTTT. Translating it yields CAWSPGSVGGKLFF.

V is TRBV30 and J is TRBJ1-1; no firm D call. The ends were cut back, 3 bases at V and 1 base at J, with 9 bases in the middle. The CDR3 contains 13 residues. The germline gives CDR1 GTSNPN, CDR2 SVGIG (reference sequence). Here the CDR3 reads CAWSLMGNTEAFF. The CDR3 region has the DNA TGTGCCTGGAGCCTAATGGGGAACACTGAAGCTTTCTTT.

V is TRBV28 and J is TRBJ2-7; 8 bases line up with TRBD1. V was pared by 4 bases and J by 2 bases, with 7 bases of the junction left unmatched. CDR3 length: 15 amino acids. Germline CDR1 is MDHEN and CDR2 is SYDVKM. The DNA of the CDR3 is TGTGCCAGCAGTTCCAGGACAGGGCTTACCTACGAGCAGTACTTC. It translates to CASSSRTGLTYEQYF.

The chain has TRBV18 and TRBJ2-5; the D gene could be TRBD1 or TRBD2 (5 bases each). The germline gives CDR1 KGHSH, CDR2 LQKENI. V dropped 1 base and J dropped 3 bases, with 9 bases sitting between them. The CDR3 has 14 amino acids. The CDR3 coding sequence is TGTGCCAGCTCACCACGAGTGGGGGAAGAGACCCAGTACTTC. It specifies CASSPRVGEETQYF.

This clone was found once. The chain is built from TRBV27 and TRBJ1-6; D is undetermined. Germline V CDR1 and CDR2: MNHEY, SMNVEV (reference sequence). V was shortened by 8 bases and J by 6 bases, with 11 bases between the two germline ends. The CDR3 has 13 residues. CDR3 DNA sequence: TGTGCCAGCCGGGAGTATGTTAATTCACCCCTCCACTTT. This encodes CASREYVNSPLHF.

This clone was counted a few times. J is TRBJ2-5 and V is TRBV19; 10 bases fit TRBD2. This CDR3 has 14 residues. With V trimmed by 5 bases and J by 2 bases, 2 bases remained unmatched. Germline V gene data show CDR1 as LNHDA and CDR2 as SQIVND (reference sequence). DNA for the CDR3: TGTGCCAGTAGTGGACTAGCGGTACAAGAGACCCAGTACTTC. Encoded protein: CASSGLAVQETQYF.

This clone was seen once. The chain links TRBV5-4 to TRBJ2-3; D is tentatively TRBD1 or TRBD2 (6 bases each). The CDR3 spans 13 residues. The V end was cut by 1 base, the J end by 6 bases, with 9 bases between. CDR1 and CDR2 (germline): SGHNT, YYREEE (reference sequence). CDR3: CASSLRGGDTQYF. CDR3 in DNA: TGTGCCAGCAGCTTGCGAGGGGGGGATACGCAGTATTTT.

The chain uses TRBV5-1 and TRBJ2-1; possibly TRBD1 for D (6 bases). Germline-derived CDR1 and CDR2 are SGHRS and YFSETQ. The CDR3 has 15 amino acids. V lost 2 bases to trimming and J lost 4 bases, with 13 bases between them. The CDR3 DNA sequence: TGCGCCAGCAGCTTCTCGCAGGGGAAATACAATGAGCAGTTCTTC. Translated: CASSFSQGKYNEQFF.

The chain couples TRBV5-1 to TRBJ2-1, with TRBD2 identical over 10 bases. Trimming at V came to 4 bases and at J to 4 bases, leaving 8 bases not matched to a gene. Germline CDR1 and CDR2: SGHRS and YFSETQ. The CDR3 sequence is 16 residues long. The CDR3, as DNA: TGCGCCAGCAGCCCTAAAACTAGCGGGGAATACAATGAGCAGTTCTTC. Its translation is CASSPKTSGEYNEQFF. The full variable domain, with the rest looked up from reference TRBV5-1 and TRBJ2-1, is KAGVTQTPRYLIKTRGQQVTLSCSPISGHRSVSWYQQTPGQGLQFLFEYFSETQRNKGNFPGRFSGRQFSNSRSEMNVSTLELGDSALYLCASSPKTSGEYNEQFFGPGTRLTVL.

This clone was counted a few times. This chain connects TRBV19 to TRBJ1-2; D unclear. Germline V gene sequence: CDR1 LNHDA, CDR2 SQIVND (reference sequence). CDR3 length equals 15 residues. Trimming pared 6 bases from V and 4 bases from J, leaving 18 bases between. This CDR3 reads CASSLDGGPSYGYTF. CDR3 nucleotide sequence: TGTGCCAGTAGCCTCGATGGAGGGCCGTCCTATGGCTACACCTTC.